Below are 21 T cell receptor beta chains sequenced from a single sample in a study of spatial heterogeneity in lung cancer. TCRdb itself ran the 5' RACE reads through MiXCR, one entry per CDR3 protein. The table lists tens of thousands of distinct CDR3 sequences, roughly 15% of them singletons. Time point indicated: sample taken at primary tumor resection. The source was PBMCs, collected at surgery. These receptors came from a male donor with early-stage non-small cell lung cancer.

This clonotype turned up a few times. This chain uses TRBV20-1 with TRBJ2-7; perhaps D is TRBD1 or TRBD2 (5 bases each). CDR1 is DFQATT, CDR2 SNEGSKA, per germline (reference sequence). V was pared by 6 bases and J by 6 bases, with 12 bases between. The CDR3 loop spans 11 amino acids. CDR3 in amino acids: CSATRESEQYF. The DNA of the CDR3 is TGCAGTGCCACCAGGGAGAGCGAGCAGTACTTC.

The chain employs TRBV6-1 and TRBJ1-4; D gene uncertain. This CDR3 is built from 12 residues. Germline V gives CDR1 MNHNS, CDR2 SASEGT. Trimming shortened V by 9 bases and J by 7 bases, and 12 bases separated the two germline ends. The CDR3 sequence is CASPPDFEKLFF. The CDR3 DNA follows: TGTGCCAGTCCCCCGGATTTTGAAAAACTGTTTTTT.

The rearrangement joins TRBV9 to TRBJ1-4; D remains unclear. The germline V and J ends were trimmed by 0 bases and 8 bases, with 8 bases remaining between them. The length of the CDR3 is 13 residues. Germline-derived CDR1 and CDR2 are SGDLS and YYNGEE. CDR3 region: CASSVDQDEKLFF. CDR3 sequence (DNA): TGTGCCAGCAGCGTAGACCAGGACGAAAAACTGTTTTTT.

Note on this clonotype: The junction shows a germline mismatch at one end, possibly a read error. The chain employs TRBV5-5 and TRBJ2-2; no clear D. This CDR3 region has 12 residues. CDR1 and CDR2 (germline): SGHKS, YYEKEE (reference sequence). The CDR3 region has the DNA TGTGCCAGCAGCTGGAACACCGTGGAGCTGTTTTTT. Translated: CASSWNTVELFF.

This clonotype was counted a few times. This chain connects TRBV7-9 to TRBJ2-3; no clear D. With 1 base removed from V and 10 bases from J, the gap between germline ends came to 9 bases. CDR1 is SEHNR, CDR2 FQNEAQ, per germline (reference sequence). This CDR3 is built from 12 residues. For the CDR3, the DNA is TGTGCCAGCAGCTTAGATCTATCGGCGCAGTATTTT. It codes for CASSLDLSAQYF.

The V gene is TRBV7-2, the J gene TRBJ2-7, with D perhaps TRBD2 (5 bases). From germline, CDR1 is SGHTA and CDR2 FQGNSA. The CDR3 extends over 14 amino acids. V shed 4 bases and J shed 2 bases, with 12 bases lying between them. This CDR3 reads CASSSIPGTYEQYF. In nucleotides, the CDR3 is TGTGCCAGCAGCTCCATACCCGGGACCTACGAGCAGTACTTC.

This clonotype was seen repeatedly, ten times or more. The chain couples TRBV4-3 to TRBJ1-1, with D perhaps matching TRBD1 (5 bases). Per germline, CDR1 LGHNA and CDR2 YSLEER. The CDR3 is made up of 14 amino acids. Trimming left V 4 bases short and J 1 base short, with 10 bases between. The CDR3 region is CASSLDSRNTEAFF. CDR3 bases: TGCGCCAGCAGCCTCGACAGCCGGAACACTGAAGCTTTCTTT.

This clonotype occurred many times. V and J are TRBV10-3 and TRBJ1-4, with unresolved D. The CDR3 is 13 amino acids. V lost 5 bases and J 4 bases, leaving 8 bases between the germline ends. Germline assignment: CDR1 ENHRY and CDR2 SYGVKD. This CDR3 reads CAISTGVNEKLFF. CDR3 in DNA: TGTGCCATCAGTACGGGCGTTAATGAAAAACTGTTTTTT.

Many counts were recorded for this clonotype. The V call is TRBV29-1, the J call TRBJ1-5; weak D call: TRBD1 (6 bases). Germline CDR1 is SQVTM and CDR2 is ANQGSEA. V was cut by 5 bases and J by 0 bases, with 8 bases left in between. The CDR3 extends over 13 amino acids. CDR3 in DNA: TGCAGCGTTAGACAGGCTAGCAATCAGCCCCAGCATTTT. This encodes CSVRQASNQPQHF.

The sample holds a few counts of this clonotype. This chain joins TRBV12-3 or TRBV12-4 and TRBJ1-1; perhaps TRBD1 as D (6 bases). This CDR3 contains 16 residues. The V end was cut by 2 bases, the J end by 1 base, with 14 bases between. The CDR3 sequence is CASSLTQGRGNTEAFF. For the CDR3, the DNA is TGTGCCAGCAGTTTAACTCAGGGGCGCGGGAACACTGAAGCTTTCTTT.

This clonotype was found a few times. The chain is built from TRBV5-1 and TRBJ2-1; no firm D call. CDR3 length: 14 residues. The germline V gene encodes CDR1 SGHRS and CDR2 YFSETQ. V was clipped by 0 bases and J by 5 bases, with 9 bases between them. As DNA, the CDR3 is TGCGCCAGCAGCTTGGCCTTCAGCAACAATGAGCAGTTCTTC. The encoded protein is CASSLAFSNNEQFF.

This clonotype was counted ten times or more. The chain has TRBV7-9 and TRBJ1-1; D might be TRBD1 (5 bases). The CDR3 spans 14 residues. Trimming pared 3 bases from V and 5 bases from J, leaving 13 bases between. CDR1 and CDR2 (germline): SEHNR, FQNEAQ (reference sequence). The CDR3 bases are TGTGCCAGCAGCTTGCCCGGGTGGGGGACTGAAGCTTTCTTT. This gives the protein CASSLPGWGTEAFF.

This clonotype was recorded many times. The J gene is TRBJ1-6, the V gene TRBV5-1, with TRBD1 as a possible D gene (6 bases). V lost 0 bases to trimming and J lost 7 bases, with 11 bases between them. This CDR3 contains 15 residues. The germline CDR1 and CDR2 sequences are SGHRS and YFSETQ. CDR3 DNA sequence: TGCGCCAGCAGCTTGGAGGGGCAGGGGAATTCACCCCTCCACTTT. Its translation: CASSLEGQGNSPLHF. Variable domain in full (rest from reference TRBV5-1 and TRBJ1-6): KAGVTQTPRYLIKTRGQQVTLSCSPISGHRSVSWYQQTPGQGLQFLFEYFSETQRNKGNFPGRFSGRQFSNSRSEMNVSTLELGDSALYLCASSLEGQGNSPLHFGNGTRLTVT.

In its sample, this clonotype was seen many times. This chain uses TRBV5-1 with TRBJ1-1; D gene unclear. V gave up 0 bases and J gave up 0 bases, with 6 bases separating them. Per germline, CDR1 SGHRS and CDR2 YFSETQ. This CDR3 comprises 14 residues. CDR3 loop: CASSLVQLNTEAFF. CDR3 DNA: TGCGCCAGCAGCTTGGTGCAGCTGAACACTGAAGCTTTCTTT.

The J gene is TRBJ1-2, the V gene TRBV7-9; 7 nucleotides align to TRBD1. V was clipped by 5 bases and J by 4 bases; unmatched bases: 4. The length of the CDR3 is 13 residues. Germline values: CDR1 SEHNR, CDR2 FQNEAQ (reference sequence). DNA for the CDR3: TGTGCCAGCAGCATCACAGGGGTCTATGGCTACACCTTC. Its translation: CASSITGVYGYTF.

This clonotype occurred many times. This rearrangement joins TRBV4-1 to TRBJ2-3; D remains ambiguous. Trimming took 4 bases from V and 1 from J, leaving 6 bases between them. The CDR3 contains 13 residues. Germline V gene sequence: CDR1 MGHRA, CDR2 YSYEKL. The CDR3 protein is CASSRGRTDTQYF. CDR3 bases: TGCGCCAGCAGCCGCGGCCGCACAGATACGCAGTATTTT.

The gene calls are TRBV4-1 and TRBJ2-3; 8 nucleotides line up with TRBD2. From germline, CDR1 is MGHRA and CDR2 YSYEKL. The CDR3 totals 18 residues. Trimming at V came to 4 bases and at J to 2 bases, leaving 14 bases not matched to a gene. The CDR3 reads CASSRPRVLAGLTDTQYF. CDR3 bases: TGCGCCAGCAGCCGCCCAAGGGTCTTAGCGGGACTCACAGATACGCAGTATTTT.

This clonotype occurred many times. CDR3 bases: TGTGCCAGCAGCTTGTCCGGGACTAGTCGTTACACCGGGGAGCTGTTTTTT. Its protein product is CASSLSGTSRYTGELFF. V and J are TRBV5-6 and TRBJ2-2; 8 bases are a match to TRBD2. The CDR3 runs to 17 residues. J was trimmed by 3 bases and V by 1 base; bases with no gene match: 8. Looked up from germline, CDR1 is SGHDT and CDR2 is YYEEEE.

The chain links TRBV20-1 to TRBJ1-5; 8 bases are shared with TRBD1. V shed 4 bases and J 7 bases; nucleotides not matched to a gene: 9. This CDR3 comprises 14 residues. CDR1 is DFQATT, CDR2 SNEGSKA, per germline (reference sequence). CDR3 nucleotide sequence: TGCAGTGCTAACGACAGGGGTTTGGGACAGCCCCAGCATTTT. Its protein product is CSANDRGLGQPQHF.

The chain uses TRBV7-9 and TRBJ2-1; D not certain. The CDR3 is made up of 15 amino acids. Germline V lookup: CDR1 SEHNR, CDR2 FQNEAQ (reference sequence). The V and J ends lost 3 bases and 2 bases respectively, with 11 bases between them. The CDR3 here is CASSFLIRAYNEQFF. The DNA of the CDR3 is TGTGCCAGCAGCTTTCTGATTCGGGCCTACAATGAGCAGTTCTTC.

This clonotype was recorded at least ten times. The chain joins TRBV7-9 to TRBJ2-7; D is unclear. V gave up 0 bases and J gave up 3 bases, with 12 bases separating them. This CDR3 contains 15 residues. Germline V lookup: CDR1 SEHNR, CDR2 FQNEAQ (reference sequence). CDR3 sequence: CASSLAQQNYYEQYF. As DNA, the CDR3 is TGTGCCAGCAGCTTAGCGCAACAGAATTACTACGAGCAGTACTTC.